Below are 6 T cell receptor beta chains sequenced from a single sample in a study of T cells after somatic rescue of genetic block (dated by TCRdb to 2018 to 2020). The library was prepared using the immunoSEQ multiplex PCR assay. Entries here come from immuneACCESS through TCRdb and include only in-frame sequences with V and J called. Some clones fail to appear in such tables; in the studies checked, an unresolved V gene covers under half of the shortfall, and the cause of the remainder is unknown. Present in this sample are 110,000 or so clones, around nine tenths of which were seen just once. More than 1.4% of the sample is taken by the ten largest. Sequenced input: peripheral blood mononuclear cells (PBMCs). These receptors all stem from a woman under 30.

V gene TRBV28 combines with J gene TRBJ2-5; 8 bases are a match to TRBD1. Germline V gene lookup returns CDR1 MDHEN and CDR2 SYDVKM. The V and J ends lost 7 bases and 4 bases, in that order; junction bases with no gene match: 5. There are 13 residues in the CDR3. The CDR3 loop reads CASTDRGRETQYF. The CDR3 coding sequence is TGTGCCAGCACCGACAGGGGTCGAGAGACCCAGTACTTC.

A few counts support this clone. The V call is TRBV6-5, the J call TRBJ1-1; D gene ambiguous. The CDR3 is made up of 14 amino acids. V was pared by 0 bases and J by 2 bases, with 7 bases between. Per the germline V gene, CDR1 is MNHEY and CDR2 is SVGAGI. CDR3 in amino acids: CASSYSQSNTEAFF. The CDR3 DNA reads TGTGCCAGCAGTTACTCGCAGAGCAACACTGAAGCTTTCTTT.

V and J are TRBV4-2 and TRBJ1-6; D possibly corresponds to TRBD1 (6 bases). Germline V gives CDR1 LGHNA, CDR2 YNFKEQ. The ends were cut back, 0 bases at V and 7 bases at J, with 13 bases in the middle. CDR3 length: 16 amino acids. For the CDR3, the DNA is TGTGCCAGCAGCCAAGATTGGGGGACACCCAATTCACCCCTCCACTTT. Encoded protein: CASSQDWGTPNSPLHF.

V gene TRBV6-5 combines with J gene TRBJ2-5; D possibly matches TRBD1 or TRBD2 (5 bases each). Between the trimmed V and J ends, which lost 8 bases and 5 bases, there was a span of 12 bases. Germline lookup yields CDR1 MNHEY and CDR2 SVGAGI. The CDR3 spans 12 residues. The CDR3 region is CASGTPWETQYF. In DNA, the CDR3 is TGTGCCAGCGGGACCCCCTGGGAGACCCAGTACTTC.

The J gene is TRBJ2-1, the V gene TRBV7-2; 7 bases align to TRBD2. CDR3 length equals 16 residues. The V gene end was trimmed by 1 base and the J gene end by 6 bases; junction bases not matched to a gene: 9. CDR1 is SGHTA, CDR2 FQGNSA, per germline. The CDR3 sequence: CASSLEERGVGNEQFF. For the CDR3, the DNA is TGTGCCAGCAGCTTAGAGGAGCGGGGAGTCGGCAATGAGCAGTTCTTC.

This rearrangement joins TRBV19 to TRBJ1-5; D not certain. Germline V gives CDR1 LNHDA, CDR2 SQIVND (reference sequence). The length of the CDR3 is 15 residues. V was cut by 3 bases and J by 2 bases, with 11 bases left in between. The DNA of the CDR3 is TGTGCCAGTAGTATTGAGAGGGCGGGCAATCAGCCCCAGCATTTT. Residues: CASSIERAGNQPQHF.